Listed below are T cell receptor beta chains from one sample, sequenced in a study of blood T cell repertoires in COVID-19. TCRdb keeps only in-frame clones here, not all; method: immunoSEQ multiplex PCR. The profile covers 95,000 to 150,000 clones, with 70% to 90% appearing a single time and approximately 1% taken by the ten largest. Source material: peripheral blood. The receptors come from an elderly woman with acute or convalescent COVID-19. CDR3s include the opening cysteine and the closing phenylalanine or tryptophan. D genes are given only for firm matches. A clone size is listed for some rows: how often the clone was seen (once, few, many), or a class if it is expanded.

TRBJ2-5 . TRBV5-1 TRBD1 CASSFQGAQETQYF TGCGCCAGCAGCTTCCAGGGGGCACAAGAGACCCAGTACTTC
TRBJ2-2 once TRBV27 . CASRHTGTGELFF TGTGCCAGCAGGCATACGGGCACCGGGGAGCTGTTTTTT
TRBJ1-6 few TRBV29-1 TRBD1 CSVMTGTHNSPLHF TGCAGCGTAATGACAGGGACCCATAATTCACCCCTCCACTTT
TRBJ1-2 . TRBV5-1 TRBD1 CASSPTGGRNYGYTF TGCGCCAGCAGCCCCACAGGGGGAAGGAACTATGGCTACACCTTC
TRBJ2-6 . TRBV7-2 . CASSLRASGANVLTF TGTGCCAGCAGCTTACGAGCGTCTGGGGCCAACGTCCTGACTTTC
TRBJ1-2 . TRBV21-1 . CASSKKGRQGASGYTF TGTGCCAGCAGCAAAAAAGGGAGACAGGGGGCGAGTGGCTACACCTTC
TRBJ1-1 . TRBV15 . CATSRRGGNTEAFF TGTGCCACCAGCAGGCGAGGGGGGAACACTGAAGCTTTCTTT
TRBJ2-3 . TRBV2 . CASSPSLYTDTQYF TGTGCCAGCAGTCCCTCCCTCTACACAGATACGCAGTATTTT
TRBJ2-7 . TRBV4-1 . CASSPTDYQYYEQYF TGCGCCAGCAGCCCAACGGACTACCAATACTACGAGCAGTACTTC
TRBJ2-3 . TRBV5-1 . CASSHTGFQDTQYF TGCGCCAGCAGCCATACAGGGTTTCAAGATACGCAGTATTTT
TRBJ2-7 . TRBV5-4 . CASSEVGARSSYEQYF TGTGCCAGCAGCGAGGTAGGGGCGAGGAGCTCCTACGAGCAGTACTTC
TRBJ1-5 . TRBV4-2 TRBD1 CASSHATGQGDQPQHF TGTGCCAGCAGCCATGCGACCGGACAGGGGGACCAGCCCCAGCATTTT
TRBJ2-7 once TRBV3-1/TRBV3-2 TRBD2 CASSQRLASSYEQYF TGTGCCAGCAGCCAGAGACTAGCGAGCTCCTACGAGCAGTACTTC
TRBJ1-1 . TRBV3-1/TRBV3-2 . CASSQRGGTEAFF TGTGCCAGCAGCCAAAGGGGTGGCACTGAAGCTTTCTTT
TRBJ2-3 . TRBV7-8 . CASSLYADTQYF TGTGCCAGCAGCCTATATGCGGATACGCAGTATTTT
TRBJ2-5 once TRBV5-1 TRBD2 CASSSTVRGGGETQYF TGCGCCAGCAGCTCCACCGTGCGGGGCGGGGGAGAGACCCAGTACTTC
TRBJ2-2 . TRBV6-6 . CASSLRDSSGELFF TGTGCCAGCAGTCTCAGGGATTCATCCGGGGAGCTGTTTTTT
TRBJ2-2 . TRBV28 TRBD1 CASSRPNRGRRSGELFF TGTGCCAGCAGCAGACCAAACAGGGGGCGGCGCTCCGGGGAGCTGTTTTTT
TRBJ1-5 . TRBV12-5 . CASGPPGFSNQPQHF TGTGCTAGTGGCCCACCGGGGTTTAGCAATCAGCCCCAGCATTTT
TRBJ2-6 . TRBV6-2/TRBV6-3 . CASSYQSGTSGANVLTF TGTGCCAGCAGTTACCAGAGCGGGACATCTGGGGCCAACGTCCTGACTTTC
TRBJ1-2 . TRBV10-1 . CASSETDGYTF TGCGCCAGCAGTGAAACAGATGGCTACACCTTC
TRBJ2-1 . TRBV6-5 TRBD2 CASSSSGGGNEQFF TGTGCCAGCAGTTCCTCGGGGGGGGGCAATGAGCAGTTCTTC